These 21 T cell receptor beta chains originate from one sample sequenced in a study of OX40 agonist ivuxolimab in advanced cancers. Produced via immunoSEQ multiplex PCR; TCRdb's table is partial and in-frame only. This sample has some 47,000 clones; around 80% occur once, and the top ten carry about 6.8%. The sample was CD4+ or CD8+ T cells sorted from blood, taken in a trial of the OX40 agonist ivuxolimab. The receptors stem from an adult with an advanced solid tumor such as melanoma, head and neck, liver or kidney cancer.

V usage is TRBV30 and J usage is TRBJ1-1, with 8 bases aligning to TRBD1. The CDR3 consists of 13 residues. Germline assignment: CDR1 GTSNPN and CDR2 SVGIG (reference sequence). After removal of 3 bases from V and 5 bases from J, the junction contained 5 bases not matched to a gene. For the CDR3, the DNA is TGTGCCTGGAGGATACAGGGGGGTACTGAAGCTTTCTTT. As protein: CAWRIQGGTEAFF.

The chain employs TRBV19 and TRBJ1-1, with D tentatively TRBD1 (6 bases). Trimming cost V 7 bases and J 2 bases, with 14 bases left between them. CDR1 is LNHDA and CDR2 is SQIVND in the germline V gene (reference sequence). The length of the CDR3 is 14 residues. In DNA, the CDR3 is TGTGCCAGTACCGTACTACAGGGTAACACTGAAGCTTTCTTT. This codes for CASTVLQGNTEAFF.

V gene TRBV7-9 combines with J gene TRBJ2-2; 9 bases match TRBD2. The CDR3 is 16 amino acids. Germline V CDR1 and CDR2: SEHNR, FQNEAQ (reference sequence). Losses at the gene ends were 6 bases for V and 3 bases for J; bases not matched to a gene: 8. The CDR3 protein is CASRLTAGGHTGELFF. The CDR3 DNA is TGTGCCAGCAGGCTAACAGCGGGAGGCCACACCGGGGAGCTGTTTTTT.

This clone occurred a few times. The rearrangement uses TRBV4-3 and TRBJ1-4; 8 bases are shared with TRBD1. Germline assignment: CDR1 LGHNA and CDR2 YSLEER. The CDR3 totals 15 residues. V was clipped by 2 bases and J by 6 bases; unmatched bases: 5. The CDR3 coding sequence is TGCGCCAGCAGCCAACATACAGGGGGTGATGAAAAACTGTTTTTT. Its translation is CASSQHTGGDEKLFF.

This clone has a handful of counts. Other DNA variants within this sample encode the same CDR3. Here the CDR3 reads CASSLGGNYEQYF. CDR3 coding DNA: TGTGCCAGCAGCTTAGGAGGCAACTACGAGCAGTACTTC. This rearrangement joins TRBV11-2 to TRBJ2-7; D unresolved. V lost 1 base and J 3 bases, leaving 7 bases between the germline ends. Per germline, CDR1 SGHAT and CDR2 FQNNGV. This CDR3 is 13 amino acids long.

This chain joins TRBV27 and TRBJ1-2, with a weak D call TRBD1 (6 bases). This CDR3 is built from 14 residues. Germline values: CDR1 MNHEY, CDR2 SMNVEV (reference sequence). Trimming shortened V by 3 bases and J by 4 bases, and 12 bases separated the two germline ends. Here the CDR3 DNA reads TGTGCCAGCAGTTTGGGGGGCCTCCCCTATGGCTACACCTTC. It yields the protein CASSLGGLPYGYTF.

The chain combines TRBV6-1 with TRBJ2-1, with TRBD2 matching over 10 bases. This CDR3 spans 15 amino acids. Germline V gene lookup returns CDR1 MNHNS and CDR2 SASEGT. Trimming took 4 bases from V and 6 from J; bases not matched to a gene: 6. The CDR3 coding sequence is TGTGCCAGCAGTGCTCTAGCGGGAGTCCCCAATGAGCAGTTCTTC. It encodes CASSALAGVPNEQFF.

The J gene is TRBJ2-3, the V gene TRBV7-7; D unresolved. The V gene lost 5 bases and the J gene lost 0 bases, with 12 bases spanning the gap. The length of the CDR3 is 15 residues. Germline-derived CDR1 and CDR2 are SSHAT and FNYEAQ (reference sequence). The CDR3 sequence: CASSPRMGSTDTQYF. In DNA, the CDR3 is TGTGCCAGCAGCCCACGGATGGGCAGCACAGATACGCAGTATTTT.

The chain is built from TRBV10-2 and TRBJ1-2; unclear D gene. The CDR3 loop spans 14 amino acids. The germline V and J ends were trimmed by 2 bases and 8 bases, with 15 bases remaining between them. Germline assignment: CDR1 WSHSY and CDR2 SAAADI. The CDR3 protein is CASSEGLGFGGYTF. The CDR3, as DNA: TGCGCCAGCAGTGAGGGTCTGGGGTTCGGAGGCTACACCTTC.

This clone has only one observation. This chain links TRBV7-2 with TRBJ1-2; D is ambiguous. Trimming cost V 6 bases and J 8 bases, with 19 bases left between them. Per germline, CDR1 SGHTA and CDR2 FQGNSA. CDR3 length: 14 amino acids. The CDR3 region is CASSLDQLGRGYTF. The CDR3 coding sequence is TGTGCCAGCAGTTTGGACCAACTAGGCCGGGGCTACACCTTC.

The V call is TRBV5-4, the J call TRBJ1-5, with a possible D match to TRBD1 (5 bases). Trimming pared 2 bases from V and 0 bases from J, leaving 12 bases between. This CDR3 region has 16 residues. Germline V CDR1 and CDR2: SGHNT, YYREEE (reference sequence). The CDR3 sequence: CASSFLGVGSNQPQHF. The CDR3 DNA sequence: TGTGCCAGCAGCTTTTTGGGGGTTGGTAGCAATCAGCCCCAGCATTTT.

This clone has just one count. J is TRBJ2-1 and V is TRBV5-1, with 9 bases matching TRBD2. Germline trimming cut 4 bases from V and 9 bases from J; bases unmatched to any gene: 11. CDR3 length: 15 residues. CDR1 is SGHRS and CDR2 is YFSETQ in the germline V gene. This chain's CDR3 is CASSRGGGRAIEQFF. The CDR3 region has the DNA TGCGCCAGCAGCCGGGGTGGCGGGAGGGCGATTGAGCAGTTCTTC.

V and J are TRBV7-9 and TRBJ1-1; D gene ambiguous. Germline CDR1 and CDR2: SEHNR and FQNEAQ (reference sequence). The CDR3 consists of 14 residues. V lost 1 base and J 10 bases, leaving 16 bases between the germline ends. The CDR3 here is CASSLVTDGVGAFF. The CDR3 DNA is TGTGCCAGCAGCTTAGTAACGGACGGAGTCGGAGCTTTCTTT.

This clone is a singleton in its sample. The chain links TRBV30 to TRBJ1-6, with D possibly being TRBD1 (6 bases). V was cut by 2 bases and J by 9 bases, with 17 bases left in between. Germline CDR1 reads GTSNPN; CDR2 reads SVGIG (reference sequence). This CDR3 is built from 15 residues. The CDR3 DNA sequence: TGTGCCTGGAGTCGGACAGAGAAGATAGGTTCACCCCTCCACTTT. Translated: CAWSRTEKIGSPLHF. The variable domain in full, with the rest retrieved from reference TRBV30 and TRBJ1-6, is SQTIHQWPATLVQPVGSPLSLECTVEGTSNPNLYWYRQAAGRGLQLLFYSVGIGQISSEVPQNLSASRPQDRQFILSSKKLLLSDSGFYLCAWSRTEKIGSPLHFGNGTRLTVT.

The chain couples TRBV30 to TRBJ2-5, with 9 bases that match TRBD1. This CDR3 spans 13 amino acids. Losses at the gene ends were 4 bases for V and 5 bases for J; bases not matched to a gene: 5. The germline V gene has CDR1 GTSNPN and CDR2 SVGIG (reference sequence). This CDR3 is CAWNRGQGETQYF. The CDR3 nucleotides read TGTGCCTGGAACAGGGGGCAGGGGGAGACCCAGTACTTC.

This chain uses TRBV10-2 with TRBJ2-7; 11 bases align to TRBD2. Germline trimming cut 4 bases from V and 3 bases from J; bases unmatched to any gene: 17. The CDR3 extends over 19 amino acids. The germline V gene encodes CDR1 WSHSY and CDR2 SAAADI. Here the CDR3 reads CASSVRGQGIAGGRYEQYF. The CDR3 DNA reads as TGCGCCAGCAGTGTAAGAGGGCAGGGTATAGCGGGAGGGCGCTACGAGCAGTACTTC.

This rearrangement joins TRBV4-1 to TRBJ2-4; either TRBD1 or TRBD2 may fit D (7 bases each). The V and J ends lost 6 bases and 1 base respectively, with 19 bases between them. CDR3 length equals 17 residues. Germline V gene lookup returns CDR1 MGHRA and CDR2 YSYEKL. In DNA form, the CDR3 reads TGCGCCAGCAGTCTACTGGGGGAGGGGGCGGCCAAAAACATTCAGTACTTC. This translates into CASSLLGEGAAKNIQYF.

This clone is labeled medium-sized. The chain recombines TRBV30 with TRBJ2-7; D gene unclear. The V gene lost 1 base and the J gene lost 1 base, with 8 bases spanning the gap. Germline values: CDR1 GTSNPN, CDR2 SVGIG (reference sequence). The CDR3 sequence is 13 residues long. The CDR3 is CAWSDSVSYEQYF. DNA of the CDR3: TGTGCCTGGAGTGACTCCGTATCCTACGAGCAGTACTTC.

The V and J genes are TRBV30 and TRBJ1-2; D remains ambiguous. The CDR3 runs 12 residues. Germline V gives CDR1 GTSNPN, CDR2 SVGIG (reference sequence). V lost 0 bases, J lost 4 bases, and 6 bases lay in between. This chain's CDR3 is CAWSVSRYGYTF. Written as DNA, the CDR3 is TGTGCCTGGAGTGTTAGCCGCTATGGCTACACCTTC.

Details on this clone: The identical CDR3 is also encoded by other nucleotide sequences in the sample. V and J are TRBV5-4 and TRBJ2-1, with no clear D. V gave up 4 bases and J gave up 4 bases, with 6 bases separating them. There are 12 residues in the CDR3. Germline CDR1 is SGHNT and CDR2 is YYREEE (reference sequence). CDR3 amino acids: CASSLRYNEQFF. The CDR3 DNA reads as TGTGCCAGCAGCCTGCGGTACAATGAGCAGTTCTTC.

This clone was seen a handful of times. The J gene is TRBJ1-1, the V gene TRBV30; D remains unclear. Germline assignment: CDR1 GTSNPN and CDR2 SVGIG (reference sequence). The germline V and J ends were trimmed by 0 bases and 11 bases, with 10 bases remaining between them. The CDR3 has 11 amino acids. This CDR3 reads CAWSVRSRAFF. The CDR3 nucleotides read TGTGCCTGGAGTGTACGGTCGCGTGCTTTCTTT.